This is a list of T cell receptor beta chains from one sample in a study of blood T cell repertoires in COVID-19. Only in-frame clones appear in the TCRdb table, and some are missing; sequencing was by immunoSEQ multiplex PCR. The sample has about 430,000 clones, more than 70% seen once. Sequenced input: PBMCs or T cells enriched from blood (not recorded which). The receptor source for this set is a woman aged 18-29 years who had been exposed to COVID-19. CDR3s include the opening cysteine and the closing phenylalanine or tryptophan. The order of the fields is V gene, J gene, D gene, clone size, CDR3 DNA, CDR3 protein. D genes are given only for firm matches. Not all rows give a size; the values are once, few, many and, for expanded clones, a class.

TRBV12-3/TRBV12-4	TRBJ2-7	NA	NA	TGTGCCAGCAGTTTTTCTGAGGGCGAGCAGTACTTC	CASSFSEGEQYF
TRBV30	TRBJ2-2	TRBD1	few	TGTGCCTGGAGTGACCAGACAGGGCGTAGCAACCTGTTTTTT	CAWSDQTGRSNLFF
TRBV6-5	TRBJ2-7	NA	NA	TGTGCCAGCAGGGCCGGGTCCTACGAGCAGTACTTC	CASRAGSYEQYF
TRBV18	TRBJ2-3	NA	NA	TGTGCCAGCGCAAGCTCTAACCTGAGGGATACGCAGTATTTT	CASASSNLRDTQYF
TRBV7-2	TRBJ2-3	TRBD2	NA	TGTGCCAGCAGCGTAGAAGTTGGACTAGCCACAGATACGCAGTATTTT	CASSVEVGLATDTQYF
TRBV2	TRBJ1-5	TRBD1	NA	TGTGCCAGCAGGTCCGGGACAGGGGTCGCTCAGCCCCAGCATTTT	CASRSGTGVAQPQHF
TRBV6-5	TRBJ2-2	NA	NA	TGTGCCAGCATCACGGGGTGGAACACCGGGGAGCTGTTTTTT	CASITGWNTGELFF
TRBV3-1/TRBV3-2	TRBJ1-4	NA	few	TGTGCCAGCAGCCAAGGGGGTAGGGGAAGCGAAAAACTGTTTTTT	CASSQGGRGSEKLFF
TRBV6-5	TRBJ2-1	NA	NA	TGTGCCAGCTGGGAGCGGCCCATCAATGAGCAGTTCTTC	CASWERPINEQFF
TRBV6-6	TRBJ2-1	NA	NA	TGTGCCAGCGGCAGGTCTAATGAGCAGTTCTTC	CASGRSNEQFF
TRBV28	TRBJ1-3	NA	NA	TGTGCCAGCAGCCGCGGACATTCACGAAACACCATATATTTT	CASSRGHSRNTIYF
TRBV5-6	TRBJ2-7	TRBD1	NA	TGTGCCAGCAGCTCCGGGACAGGGATATACGAGCAGTACTTC	CASSSGTGIYEQYF
TRBV7-6	TRBJ2-3	NA	NA	TGTGCCAGCAGCTTATCGGGATCCGGAGTCACAGATACGCAGTATTTT	CASSLSGSGVTDTQYF
TRBV12-3/TRBV12-4	TRBJ1-3	NA	NA	TGTGCCAGCAGTACAGGGTTCGGAAACACCATATATTTT	CASSTGFGNTIYF
TRBV4-2	TRBJ1-3	NA	NA	TGTGCCAGCAGCGAAACCTGGGCAGGGTCTGGAAACACCATATATTTT	CASSETWAGSGNTIYF
TRBV7-2	TRBJ1-6	TRBD1	NA	TGTGCCAGCAGCTTAGCGCTATGGCAGGGGGATTCACCCCTCCACTTT	CASSLALWQGDSPLHF
TRBV5-4	TRBJ1-2	TRBD1	NA	TGTGCCAGCAGCTTGGCCTCGGGACAGGGAAAAAGGCACACCTTC	CASSLASGQGKRHTF
TRBV29-1	TRBJ2-2	TRBD2	NA	TGCAGCGTTGTCCAGGGCCTAGCGGGAGGGACCGGGGAGCTGTTTTTT	CSVVQGLAGGTGELFF
TRBV2	TRBJ1-6	NA	NA	TGTGCCAGCAGTGTCGACGGAGGAAATTCACCCCTCCACTTT	CASSVDGGNSPLHF
TRBV5-1	TRBJ1-1	TRBD1	few	TGCGCCAGCAGCTTGAGTCCCGACAGGGGGACCTACACTGAAGCTTTCTTT	CASSLSPDRGTYTEAFF
TRBV13	TRBJ2-3	NA	NA	TGTGCCAGCAGCTCCGGACAGACATACGATACGCAGTATTTT	CASSSGQTYDTQYF
TRBV6-5	TRBJ1-6	NA	few	TGTGCCAGCAGTTATAGAGGTCCGCCGTCTTCCCTCCACTTT	CASSYRGPPSSLHF
TRBV3-1/TRBV3-2	TRBJ2-5	TRBD2	NA	TGTGCCAGCAGACGCGGGGGAGGCCCCGCGGAGACCCAGTACTTC	CASRRGGGPAETQYF
TRBV5-6	TRBJ1-2	NA	NA	TGTGCCAGCAGCTCGGGACATATTAACTATGGCTACACCTTC	CASSSGHINYGYTF
TRBV21-1	TRBJ1-1	NA	NA	TGTGCCAGCAGCCGGTGGCGGGGGGCGAGACTCACTGAAGCTTTCTTT	CASSRWRGARLTEAFF
TRBV5-4	TRBJ2-7	NA	NA	TGTGCCAGCAGCCCAGCGAGGGAGTCCCACGAGCAGTACTTC	CASSPARESHEQYF
TRBV5-4	TRBJ2-7	TRBD2	NA	TGTGCCAGCAGCATCGGGACTAGCGTTTCCTACGAGCAGTACTTC	CASSIGTSVSYEQYF
TRBV5-8	TRBJ2-7	NA	NA	TGTGCCAGCAGCTTGTCGGACGAGCAGTACTTC	CASSLSDEQYF
TRBV7-2	TRBJ2-7	NA	NA	TGTGCCAGCAGCTTGAGACTACCCGGCTACGAGCAGTACTTC	CASSLRLPGYEQYF
TRBV9	TRBJ2-7	NA	NA	TGTGCCAGCAGCGTAGGGGTGGGGACAACGGGCTACGAGCAGTACTTC	CASSVGVGTTGYEQYF
TRBV4-3	TRBJ1-2	NA	few	TGCGCCAGCAGCCAAGAGGGGGCGTATGGCTACACCTTC	CASSQEGAYGYTF
TRBV5-8	TRBJ1-4	TRBD1	NA	TGTGCCAGCAGCCGGGACAGATCTGAAAAACTGTTTTTT	CASSRDRSEKLFF
TRBV11-3	TRBJ2-3	TRBD1	NA	TGTGCCAGCAGCTTAGGTACGGGACAGGGGGCAACAGATACGCAGTATTTT	CASSLGTGQGATDTQYF
TRBV28	TRBJ1-1	TRBD1	few	TGTGCCAGCAGTTTCAGGGGGGCGAACACTGAAGCTTTCTTT	CASSFRGANTEAFF
TRBV28	TRBJ1-1	NA	few	TGTGCCAGCAGAAATATAAAAGCTTTCTTT	CASRNIKAFF
TRBV7-9	TRBJ1-6	TRBD1	few	TGTGCCAGCAGCTCAGGGCAGGGGGCATCACCCCTCCACTTT	CASSSGQGASPLHF
TRBV21-1	TRBJ1-6	NA	NA	TGTGCCAGCAGTTCGCGTCTCGCTTATAATTCACCCCTCCACTTT	CASSSRLAYNSPLHF
TRBV4-1	TRBJ2-7	NA	once	TGCGCCAGCAGCCAAGATAGCGACGAGCAGTACTTC	CASSQDSDEQYF
TRBV9	TRBJ1-6	TRBD1	NA	TGTGCCAGCAGCCCCCGACAGGGAAATTCACCCCTCCACTTT	CASSPRQGNSPLHF
TRBV4-1	TRBJ1-4	TRBD1	NA	TGCGCCAGCAGCCAGGGGGGTACAGGGGCGGGCACTAATGAAAAACTGTTTTTT	CASSQGGTGAGTNEKLFF
TRBV6-5	TRBJ1-2	NA	NA	TGTGCCAGCAGGGCAGGGGTAGCCTTTTATGGCTACACCTTC	CASRAGVAFYGYTF
TRBV3-1/TRBV3-2	TRBJ2-7	NA	NA	TGTGCCAGCAGCCTGGTTCCGGGAAATCTGGACGAGCAGTACTTC	CASSLVPGNLDEQYF
TRBV2	TRBJ2-2	NA	NA	TGTGCCAGCAGCTATGGGGTCCTAGCAGGTGGGGAGCTGTTTTTT	CASSYGVLAGGELFF
TRBV4-2	TRBJ1-4	NA	NA	TGTGCCAGCAGCCAAGATAGAGGGACAACTAATGAAAAACTGTTTTTT	CASSQDRGTTNEKLFF
TRBV29-1	TRBJ1-1	TRBD1	NA	TGCAGCGTTGATAAGGGGGCAGAGACTGAAGCTTTCTTT	CSVDKGAETEAFF
TRBV5-1	TRBJ1-6	NA	NA	TGCGCCAGCAGCTTGGCGTCGCAGTCCTCCTATAATTCACCCCTCCACTTT	CASSLASQSSYNSPLHF
TRBV28	TRBJ2-2	NA	NA	TGTGCCAGCAGCCCCTACGGCGGGGTGGCCGGGGAGCTGTTTTTT	CASSPYGGVAGELFF
TRBV28	TRBJ2-7	NA	NA	TGTGCCAGCCGGACATGGGGGGGGCGTTCTGTCTACGAGCAGTACTTC	CASRTWGGRSVYEQYF
TRBV28	TRBJ1-5	NA	NA	TGTGCCAGCATTGAAGGGAGTAAGGGCAATCAGCCCCAGCATTTT	CASIEGSKGNQPQHF
TRBV5-4	TRBJ2-2	NA	NA	TGTGCCAGCAGCTCGATACAGACCGGGGAGCTGTTTTTT	CASSSIQTGELFF
TRBV7-9	TRBJ2-5	NA	NA	TGTGCCAGCACCCCGCGGACAGCATATCAAGAGACCCAGTACTTC	CASTPRTAYQETQYF
TRBV4-3	TRBJ2-7	TRBD1	NA	TGCGCCAGCAGCCAAACCGGGACAGGGGTTGCGGAGCAGTACTTC	CASSQTGTGVAEQYF
TRBV4-3	TRBJ1-1	NA	NA	TGCGCCAGCAGCCAAGTCAACAGGGTGAACACTGAAGCTTTCTTT	CASSQVNRVNTEAFF
TRBV11-2	TRBJ2-7	TRBD2	few	TGTGCCAGCACCGTCATCGGGACTAGCAGGGACGAGCAGTACTTC	CASTVIGTSRDEQYF